A single sample gave rise to the 22 T cell receptor beta chains below, sequenced in a study of identical twins. TCRdb re-derived calls from the 5' RACE reads in MiXCR, one entry per CDR3 protein. The sample carries approximately 590,000 distinct CDR3 sequences, 9.6% recorded once. These data were also reused for a study on yellow fever vaccine responses in identical twins.

The sample taken for sequencing was PBMCs. These receptors were collected from a woman aged 18-35 years in good health.

This clonotype was recorded many times. This chain uses TRBV20-1 with TRBJ1-1; D remains ambiguous. The CDR3 has 11 amino acids. Germline CDR1 and CDR2: DFQATT and SNEGSKA (reference sequence). The CDR3 reads CSILMNTEAFF. CDR3 coding DNA: TGCAGCATCTTAATGAACACTGAAGCTTTCTTT.

This clonotype was counted many times. The chain is built from TRBV6-2 or TRBV6-3 and TRBJ2-7, with 13 nucleotides matching TRBD2. The germline gives CDR1 MNHEY, CDR2 SVGEGT. V gave up 6 bases and J gave up 4 bases; unmatched junction bases: 6. The CDR3 length is 15 residues. CDR3 loop: CASRNRTSGRYEQYF. In DNA, the CDR3 is TGTGCCAGCAGAAACCGGACTAGCGGGAGATACGAGCAGTACTTC.

This clonotype occurred a few times. This chain uses TRBV6-2 or TRBV6-3 with TRBJ1-5, with TRBD1 as a possible D gene (5 bases). V lost 6 bases and J lost 5, with 17 bases in between. The length of the CDR3 is 15 residues. CDR1 and CDR2 (germline): MNHEY, SVGEGT. The CDR3 spells CASREPRGAYQPQHF. The CDR3 DNA sequence: TGTGCCAGCAGGGAACCCCGGGGCGCCTATCAGCCCCAGCATTTT.

The V call is TRBV15, the J call TRBJ2-1; D unresolved. V was clipped by 5 bases and J by 4 bases, with 18 bases between them. CDR3 size: 16 residues. The germline V gene has CDR1 LNHNV and CDR2 YYDKDF (reference sequence). The CDR3 DNA follows: TGTGCCACCAGCGAAGAACGGGTTTCGTTGTACAATGAGCAGTTCTTC. Translation gives CATSEERVSLYNEQFF.

This clonotype was recorded a few times. The chain has TRBV20-1 and TRBJ2-1; the D is unclear. The CDR3 is made up of 13 amino acids. Germline lookup yields CDR1 DFQATT and CDR2 SNEGSKA (reference sequence). V was clipped by 7 bases and J by 3 bases, with 13 bases between them. The CDR3: CSGIWASYNEQFF. As DNA, the CDR3 is TGCAGTGGGATCTGGGCCAGCTACAATGAGCAGTTCTTC.

The rearrangement joins TRBV7-9 to TRBJ2-3; 8 positions match TRBD2. V dropped 6 bases and J dropped 6; count of bases not matched to a gene: 14. The germline CDR1 and CDR2 sequences are SEHNR and FQNEAQ (reference sequence). The CDR3 contains 16 residues. CDR3 sequence (DNA): TGTGCCAGCAGTACAACTAGCGGTACAACAGAGGATACGCAGTATTTT. Its translation: CASSTTSGTTEDTQYF.

This clonotype was observed a handful of times. The V call is TRBV10-2, the J call TRBJ2-1; TRBD2 matches at 8 bases. Germline-derived CDR1 and CDR2 are WSHSY and SAAADI. This CDR3 spans 16 amino acids. The V and J ends lost 5 bases and 0 bases, in that order; junction bases with no gene match: 6. DNA of the CDR3: TGCGCCAGCAGTCAGACTAGCGCAAGCTCCTACAATGAGCAGTTCTTC. This sequence encodes CASSQTSASSYNEQFF.

The chain joins TRBV6-1 to TRBJ1-3; TRBD1 aligns across 9 bases. The CDR3 is 15 residues long. J was trimmed by 7 bases and V by 6 bases; bases with no gene match: 10. Looked up from germline, CDR1 is MNHNS and CDR2 is SASEGT. The CDR3 protein is CASRPPGTGRNTIYF. In DNA form, the CDR3 reads TGTGCCAGCAGACCCCCCGGGACAGGGCGGAACACCATATATTTT.

At least ten counts were recorded for this clonotype. J is TRBJ2-7 and V is TRBV20-1; 8 bases line up with TRBD1. V shed 5 bases, J shed 2 bases, and the junction held 8 bases outside the gene matches. CDR3 length: 14 residues. From germline, CDR1 is DFQATT and CDR2 SNEGSKA (reference sequence). CDR3 in amino acids: CSAPDRGPPYEQYF. The CDR3 nucleotides read TGCAGTGCTCCCGACAGGGGACCACCCTACGAGCAGTACTTC.

The gene calls are TRBV21-1 and TRBJ2-7; the table gives TRBD1 as D, unverified against the DNA. TRBV21-1 is annotated as a pseudogene. The CDR3 consists of 18 residues. CDR3 DNA: TGTGCCAGCAGCAAGCAAAAAGGGGGACAGGGGGTCTCCTACGAGCAGTACTTC. It encodes CASSKQKGGQGVSYEQYF.

This clonotype was detected ten times or more. The chain joins TRBV20-1 to TRBJ2-5, with a tentative D call TRBD1 (6 bases). The CDR3 runs 12 residues. Between the trimmed V and J ends, which lost 6 bases and 5 bases, there was a span of 13 bases. Germline V gives CDR1 DFQATT, CDR2 SNEGSKA (reference sequence). The CDR3, as DNA: TGCAGTGCACACAGGGTCACGGAGACCCAGTACTTC. It yields the protein CSAHRVTETQYF.

This clonotype was counted only a few times. The rearrangement links TRBV5-1 to TRBJ2-1, with 7 positions matching TRBD1. CDR1 is SGHRS, CDR2 YFSETQ, per germline. V lost 4 bases and J lost 8; bases outside the gene matches: 3. The CDR3 has 12 amino acids. The CDR3 region is CASSITGDEQFF. The CDR3 region has the DNA TGCGCCAGCAGCATAACAGGGGATGAGCAGTTCTTC.

V gene TRBV10-3 combines with J gene TRBJ1-1; unclear D gene. This CDR3 region has 14 residues. CDR1 and CDR2 from the germline V gene are ENHRY and SYGVKD. Trimming pared 1 base from V and 6 bases from J, leaving 12 bases between. CDR3 amino acids: CAISELGDVPEAFF. The CDR3 DNA reads TGTGCCATCAGTGAGTTGGGTGATGTGCCTGAAGCTTTCTTT.

The chain employs TRBV20-1 and TRBJ2-3; D is perhaps TRBD2 (5 bases). CDR1 is DFQATT and CDR2 is SNEGSKA in the germline V gene (reference sequence). CDR3 length: 14 residues. V lost 2 bases to trimming and J lost 2 bases, with 11 bases between them. The CDR3 DNA reads TGCAGTGCTAGAACCAGAGGGCTCACAGATACGCAGTATTTT. Protein product: CSARTRGLTDTQYF.

This clonotype has only one observation. The chain combines TRBV6-2 or TRBV6-3 with TRBJ2-7, with D unresolved. V was pared by 8 bases and J by 2 bases, with 10 bases between. CDR1 is MNHEY and CDR2 is SVGEGT in the germline V gene. The CDR3 covers 12 residues. CDR3 amino acids: CASGPNAYEQYF. DNA for the CDR3: TGTGCCAGCGGACCGAATGCCTACGAGCAGTACTTC.

This rearrangement joins TRBV6-1 to TRBJ2-1; D ambiguous. CDR3 length equals 11 residues. Trimming removed 7 bases from V and 4 bases from J, with 5 bases in between. Germline lookup yields CDR1 MNHNS and CDR2 SASEGT. CDR3 nucleotide sequence: TGTGCCAGCATGCCTTACAATGAGCAGTTCTTC. Translated: CASMPYNEQFF.

Many counts were recorded for this clonotype. V and J are TRBV11-2 and TRBJ2-7; 10 bases are shared with TRBD2. The CDR3 consists of 16 residues. Germline V gene data show CDR1 as SGHAT and CDR2 as FQNNGV. The junction had 3 bases not matched to a gene; V was cut back by 1 base and J by 0 bases. CDR3 in amino acids: CASSLVPSGSSYEQYF. DNA of the CDR3: TGTGCCAGCAGCTTAGTTCCTAGCGGGAGCTCCTACGAGCAGTACTTC.

This chain uses TRBV14 with TRBJ2-1; 13 bases match TRBD2. The CDR3 is made up of 17 amino acids. Germline V lookup: CDR1 SGHDN, CDR2 FVKESK. Trimming cost V 0 bases and J 6 bases; bases outside gene matches: 5. Here the CDR3 reads CASSQDFGTSGTNEQFF. The CDR3 bases are TGTGCCAGCAGCCAAGATTTCGGGACTAGCGGGACCAATGAGCAGTTCTTC.

The chain links TRBV7-8 to TRBJ2-1; 7 nucleotides line up with TRBD1. The V and J ends lost 10 bases and 8 bases, in that order; junction bases with no gene match: 11. Germline CDR1 SGHVS, CDR2 FQNEAQ. This CDR3 spans 13 amino acids. The CDR3 loop reads CATSLTGVDEQFF. As DNA, the CDR3 is TGTGCCACCTCACTTACAGGGGTGGATGAGCAGTTCTTC.

Only a few counts were recorded for this clonotype. The junction differs from germline at one of its ends, possibly a read error. The gene calls are TRBV9 and TRBJ2-7; the D call may be TRBD1 or TRBD2 (6 bases each). The CDR3 totals 14 residues. Germline CDR1 SGDLS, CDR2 YYNGEE. The CDR3 spells CASNVDGGPYEQYF. The CDR3 DNA is TGTGCCAGCAACGTAGACGGGGGCCCCTACGAGCAGTACTTC.

The chain employs TRBV5-5 and TRBJ2-5, with D possibly TRBD1 on 6 matching bases. The V end was cut by 1 base, the J end by 2 bases, with 12 bases between. From germline, CDR1 is SGHKS and CDR2 YYEKEE (reference sequence). The CDR3 sequence is 15 residues long. CDR3 sequence: CASSLRGYTQETQYF. DNA of the CDR3: TGTGCCAGCAGCTTGAGGGGGTATACTCAAGAGACCCAGTACTTC.

This clonotype was observed a few times. The genes are TRBV12-3 or TRBV12-4 and TRBJ1-5; 9 nucleotides agree with TRBD1. Trimming at V came to 4 bases and at J to 2 bases, leaving 6 bases not matched to a gene. The CDR3 has 16 residues. CDR3 DNA: TGTGCCAGCAGTTCCGTTAGGACAGGGGGCAATCAGCCCCAGCATTTT. Its protein is CASSSVRTGGNQPQHF.